This TCR beta chain was captured by sequencing in a study of T cell responses to AZD1222 COVID-19 vaccine. Study findings and constraints: Just 5 to 7 people given AZD1222 tested seropositive at baseline. The repertoires were collected only after the peak T cell response. The study found vaccine-associated CD4 TCRs spanning spike, dominant at 160-218 and 743-854.

The study pooled second doses at about 4 or about 12 weeks. CDR3 length equals 14 residues. CDR1 and CDR2 from the germline V gene are SGHAT and FQNNGV. V lost 2 bases, J lost 5 bases, and 9 bases lay in between. Details on this clone: The antigen is undetermined.

Only in-frame clones appear in the TCRdb table, and some are missing; sequencing was by immunoSEQ multiplex PCR. The data show about 86,000 clones, with around nine tenths seen just once and less than 9% held by the top ten. This clonotype was obtained from an adult who received the AZD1222 COVID-19 vaccine. The chain is built from TRBV11-2 and TRBJ1-4; D unclear. This material consisted of peripheral blood, taken 28 days after the second AZD1222 dose. CDR3 loop: CASSLNRGNEKLFF. The CDR3 DNA reads as TGTGCCAGCAGCTTAAACAGAGGCAATGAAAAACTGTTTTTT.